One T cell receptor (beta chain) is described in this entry. The data derive from a study of blood T cell repertoires in COVID-19. V lost 5 bases, J lost 10 bases, and 24 bases lay in between. The CDR3 length is 16 residues. In germline, CDR1 is GTSNPN, CDR2 SVGIG (reference sequence). Data came from immunoSEQ multiplex PCR; TCRdb stores just in-frame clones and leaves some out. The sample records about 230,000 clones, nearly 90% being singletons. The chain has TRBV30 and TRBJ1-6; D is uncertain. Sequenced sample: PBMCs or T cells enriched from blood (not recorded which). The receptor comes from a woman in her 30s with acute COVID-19. The CDR3 nucleotides read TGTGCCTGGGCCGATCACATTCCCTCCGAGGGATCACCCCTCCACTTT. Translation: CAWADHIPSEGSPLHF.